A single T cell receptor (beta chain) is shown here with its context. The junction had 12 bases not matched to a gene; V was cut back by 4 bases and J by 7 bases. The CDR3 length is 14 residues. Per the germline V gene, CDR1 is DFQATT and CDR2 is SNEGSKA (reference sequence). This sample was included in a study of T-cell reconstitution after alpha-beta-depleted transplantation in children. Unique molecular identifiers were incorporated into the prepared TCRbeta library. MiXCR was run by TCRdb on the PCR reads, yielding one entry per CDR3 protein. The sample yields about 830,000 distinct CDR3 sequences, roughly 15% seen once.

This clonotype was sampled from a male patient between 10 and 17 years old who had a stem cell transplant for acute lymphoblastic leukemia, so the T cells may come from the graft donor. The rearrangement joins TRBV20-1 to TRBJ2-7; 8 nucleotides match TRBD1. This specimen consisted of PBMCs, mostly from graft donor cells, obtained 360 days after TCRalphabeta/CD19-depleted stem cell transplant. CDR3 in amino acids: CSAILGTGVGEQYF. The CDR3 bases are TGCAGTGCTATCCTCGGGACAGGTGTGGGAGAGCAGTACTTC.